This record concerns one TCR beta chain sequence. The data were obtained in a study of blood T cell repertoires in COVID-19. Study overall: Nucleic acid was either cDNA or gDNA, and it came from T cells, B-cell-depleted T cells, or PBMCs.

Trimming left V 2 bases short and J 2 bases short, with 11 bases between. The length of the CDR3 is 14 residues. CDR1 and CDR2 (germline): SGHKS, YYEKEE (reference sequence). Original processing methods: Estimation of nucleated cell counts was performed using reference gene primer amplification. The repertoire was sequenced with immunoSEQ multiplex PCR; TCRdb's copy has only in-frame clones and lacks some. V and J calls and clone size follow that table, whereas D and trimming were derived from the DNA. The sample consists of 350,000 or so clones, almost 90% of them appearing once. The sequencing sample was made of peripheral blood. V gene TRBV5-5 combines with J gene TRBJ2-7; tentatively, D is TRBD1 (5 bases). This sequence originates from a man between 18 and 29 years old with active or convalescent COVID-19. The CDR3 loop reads CASSFSGLTYEQYF. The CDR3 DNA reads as TGTGCCAGCAGCTTTTCAGGGCTGACCTACGAGCAGTACTTC.